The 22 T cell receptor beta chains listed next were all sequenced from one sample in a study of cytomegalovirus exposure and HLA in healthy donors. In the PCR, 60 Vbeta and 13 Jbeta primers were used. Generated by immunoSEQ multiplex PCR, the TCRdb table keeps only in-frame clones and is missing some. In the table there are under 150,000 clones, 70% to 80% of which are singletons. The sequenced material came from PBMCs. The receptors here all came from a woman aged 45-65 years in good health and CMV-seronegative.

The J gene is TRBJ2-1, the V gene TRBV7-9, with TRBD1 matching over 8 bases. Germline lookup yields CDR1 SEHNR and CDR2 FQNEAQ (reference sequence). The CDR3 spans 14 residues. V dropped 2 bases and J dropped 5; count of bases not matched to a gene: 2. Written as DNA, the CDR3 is TGTGCCAGCAGCTTAAGGGGACAGGACAATGAGCAGTTCTTC. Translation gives CASSLRGQDNEQFF.

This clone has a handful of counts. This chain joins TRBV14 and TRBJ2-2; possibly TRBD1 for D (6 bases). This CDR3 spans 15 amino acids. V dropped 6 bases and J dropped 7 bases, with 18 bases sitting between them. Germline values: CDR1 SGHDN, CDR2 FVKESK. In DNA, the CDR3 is TGTGCCAGCAGTCCTACTCAGGGGCGGGTCGGGGAGCTGTTTTTT. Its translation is CASSPTQGRVGELFF.

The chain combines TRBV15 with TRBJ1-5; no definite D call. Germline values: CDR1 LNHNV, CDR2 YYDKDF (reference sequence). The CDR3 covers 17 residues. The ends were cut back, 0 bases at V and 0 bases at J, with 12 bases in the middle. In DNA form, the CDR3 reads TGTGCCACCAGCAGAGACCCGACATGGGCTAGCAATCAGCCCCAGCATTTT. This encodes CATSRDPTWASNQPQHF.

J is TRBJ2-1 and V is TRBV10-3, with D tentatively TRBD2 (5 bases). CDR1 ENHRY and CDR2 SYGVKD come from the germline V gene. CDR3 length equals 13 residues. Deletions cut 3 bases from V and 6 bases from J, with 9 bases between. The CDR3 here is CAISDEGINEQFF. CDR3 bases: TGTGCCATCAGTGACGAGGGAATCAATGAGCAGTTCTTC.

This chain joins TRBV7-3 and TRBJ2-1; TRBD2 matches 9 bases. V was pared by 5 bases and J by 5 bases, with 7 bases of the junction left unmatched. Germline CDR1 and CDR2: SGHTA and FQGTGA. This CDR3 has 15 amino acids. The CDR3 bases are TGTGCCAGCAGCCGTAGCGGGAGTAACAACAATGAGCAGTTCTTC. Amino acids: CASSRSGSNNNEQFF. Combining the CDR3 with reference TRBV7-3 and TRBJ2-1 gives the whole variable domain GAGVSQTPSNKVTEKGKYVELRCDPISGHTALYWYRQSLGQGPEFLIYFQGTGAADDSGLPNDRFFAVRPEGSVSTLKIQRTERGDSAVYLCASSRSGSNNNEQFFGPGTRLTVL.

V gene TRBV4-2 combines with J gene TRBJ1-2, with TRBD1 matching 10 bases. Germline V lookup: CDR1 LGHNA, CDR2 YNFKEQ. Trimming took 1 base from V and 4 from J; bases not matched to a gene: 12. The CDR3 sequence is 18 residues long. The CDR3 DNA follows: TGTGCCAGCAGCCAAGTGCCACCGGGACAGGGGAATACCTATGGCTACACCTTC. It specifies CASSQVPPGQGNTYGYTF.

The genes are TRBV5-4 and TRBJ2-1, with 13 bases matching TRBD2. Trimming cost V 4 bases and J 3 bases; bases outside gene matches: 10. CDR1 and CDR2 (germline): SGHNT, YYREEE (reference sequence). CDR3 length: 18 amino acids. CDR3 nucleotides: TGTGCCAGCAGCGGGGCACCGGGGACTAGCGGGAACTACAATGAGCAGTTCTTC. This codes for CASSGAPGTSGNYNEQFF.

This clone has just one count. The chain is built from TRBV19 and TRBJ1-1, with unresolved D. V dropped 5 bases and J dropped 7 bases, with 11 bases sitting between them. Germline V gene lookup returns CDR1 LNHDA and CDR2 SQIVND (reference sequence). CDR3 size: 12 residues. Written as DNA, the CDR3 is TGTGCCAGTAGTCACGCCGAGGGTGAAGCTTTCTTT. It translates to CASSHAEGEAFF.

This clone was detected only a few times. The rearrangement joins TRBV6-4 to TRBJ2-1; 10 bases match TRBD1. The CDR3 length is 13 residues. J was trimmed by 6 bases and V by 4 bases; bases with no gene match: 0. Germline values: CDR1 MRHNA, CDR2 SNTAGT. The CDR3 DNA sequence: TGTGCCAGCAGTGGGGACAGGGGCAATGAGCAGTTCTTC. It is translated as CASSGDRGNEQFF.

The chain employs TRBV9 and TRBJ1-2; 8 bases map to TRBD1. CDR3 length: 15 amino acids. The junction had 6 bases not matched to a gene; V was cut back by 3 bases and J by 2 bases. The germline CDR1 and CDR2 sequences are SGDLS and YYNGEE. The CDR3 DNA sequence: TGTGCCAGCAGCGGACTCGGACAGGGAAACTATGGCTACACCTTC. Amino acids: CASSGLGQGNYGYTF.

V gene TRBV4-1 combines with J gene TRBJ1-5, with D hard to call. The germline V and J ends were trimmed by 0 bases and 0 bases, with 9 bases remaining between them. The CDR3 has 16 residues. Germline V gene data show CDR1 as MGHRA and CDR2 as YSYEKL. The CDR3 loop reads CASSQDLLYSNQPQHF. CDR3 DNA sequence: TGCGCCAGCAGCCAAGATCTCCTTTATAGCAATCAGCCCCAGCATTTT.

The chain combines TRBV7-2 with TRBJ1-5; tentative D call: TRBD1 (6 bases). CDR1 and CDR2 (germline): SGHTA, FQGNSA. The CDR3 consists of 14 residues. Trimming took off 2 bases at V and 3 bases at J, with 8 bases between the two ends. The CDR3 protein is CASSLQGNNQPQHF. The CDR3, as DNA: TGTGCCAGCAGCTTACAGGGGAACAATCAGCCCCAGCATTTT. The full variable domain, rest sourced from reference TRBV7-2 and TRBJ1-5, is GAGVSQSPSNKVTEKGKDVELRCDPISGHTALYWYRQSLGQGLEFLIYFQGNSAPDKSGLPSDRFSAERTGGSVSTLTIQRTQQEDSAVYLCASSLQGNNQPQHFGDGTRLSIL.

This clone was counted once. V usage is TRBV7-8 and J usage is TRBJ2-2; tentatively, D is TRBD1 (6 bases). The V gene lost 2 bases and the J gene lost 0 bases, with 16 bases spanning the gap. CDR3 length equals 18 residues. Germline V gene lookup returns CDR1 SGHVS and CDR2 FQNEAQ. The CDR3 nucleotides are TGTGCCAGCAGCTTAAGACCTTGGACAGCTCCGAACACCGGGGAGCTGTTTTTT. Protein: CASSLRPWTAPNTGELFF. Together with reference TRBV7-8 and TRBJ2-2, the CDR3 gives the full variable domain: GAGVSQSPRYKVAKRGQDVALRCDPISGHVSLFWYQQALGQGPEFLTYFQNEAQLDKSGLPSDRFFAERPEGSVSTLKIQRTQQEDSAVYLCASSLRPWTAPNTGELFFGEGSRLTVL.

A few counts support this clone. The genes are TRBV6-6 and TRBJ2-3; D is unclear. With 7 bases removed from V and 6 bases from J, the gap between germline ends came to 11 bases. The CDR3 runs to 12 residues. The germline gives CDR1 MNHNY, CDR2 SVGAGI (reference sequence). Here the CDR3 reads CASTRTVDTQYF. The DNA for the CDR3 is TGTGCCAGCACACGAACAGTGGATACGCAGTATTTT.

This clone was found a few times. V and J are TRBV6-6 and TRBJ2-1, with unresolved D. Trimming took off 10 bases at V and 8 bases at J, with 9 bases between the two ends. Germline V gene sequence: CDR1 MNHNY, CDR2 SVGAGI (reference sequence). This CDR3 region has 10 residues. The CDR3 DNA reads TGTGCCACCCTCGCGGATGAGCAGTTCTTC. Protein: CATLADEQFF.

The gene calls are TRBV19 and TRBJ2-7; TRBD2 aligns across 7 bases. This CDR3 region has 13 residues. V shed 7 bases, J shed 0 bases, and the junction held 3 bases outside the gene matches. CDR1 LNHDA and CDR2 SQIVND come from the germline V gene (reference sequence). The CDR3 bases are TGTGCCAGTACCGGACTAGACTCCTACGAGCAGTACTTC. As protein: CASTGLDSYEQYF.

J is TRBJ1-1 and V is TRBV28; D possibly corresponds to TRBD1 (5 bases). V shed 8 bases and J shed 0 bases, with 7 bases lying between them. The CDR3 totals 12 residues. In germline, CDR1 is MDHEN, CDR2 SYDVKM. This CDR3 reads CASDSLNTEAFF. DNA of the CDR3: TGTGCCAGCGACAGCTTGAACACTGAAGCTTTCTTT.

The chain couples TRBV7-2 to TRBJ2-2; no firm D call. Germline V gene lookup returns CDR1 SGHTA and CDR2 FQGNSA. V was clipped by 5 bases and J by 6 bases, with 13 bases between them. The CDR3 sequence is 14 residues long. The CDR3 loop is CASSPLLVAGELFF. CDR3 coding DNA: TGTGCCAGCAGCCCTCTCCTAGTGGCCGGGGAGCTGTTTTTT.

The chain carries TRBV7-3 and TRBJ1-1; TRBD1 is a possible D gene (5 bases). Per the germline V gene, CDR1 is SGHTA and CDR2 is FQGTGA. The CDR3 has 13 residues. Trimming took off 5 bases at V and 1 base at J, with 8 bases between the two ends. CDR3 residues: CASSRTPNTEAFF. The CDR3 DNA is TGTGCCAGCAGCCGGACACCGAACACTGAAGCTTTCTTT.

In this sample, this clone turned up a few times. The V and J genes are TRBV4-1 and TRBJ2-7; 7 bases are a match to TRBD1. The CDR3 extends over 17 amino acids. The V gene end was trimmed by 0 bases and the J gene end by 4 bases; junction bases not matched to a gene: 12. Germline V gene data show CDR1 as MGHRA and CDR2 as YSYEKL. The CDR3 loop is CASSQDNKRGLEYEQYF. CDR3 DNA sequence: TGCGCCAGCAGCCAAGACAACAAGAGGGGGCTAGAGTACGAGCAGTACTTC.

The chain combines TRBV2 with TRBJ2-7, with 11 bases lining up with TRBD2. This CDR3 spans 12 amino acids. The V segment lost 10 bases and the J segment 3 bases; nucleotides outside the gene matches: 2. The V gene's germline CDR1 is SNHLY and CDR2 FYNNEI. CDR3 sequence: CAIGLAGYEQYF. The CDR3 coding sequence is TGTGCCATAGGACTAGCGGGCTACGAGCAGTACTTC.

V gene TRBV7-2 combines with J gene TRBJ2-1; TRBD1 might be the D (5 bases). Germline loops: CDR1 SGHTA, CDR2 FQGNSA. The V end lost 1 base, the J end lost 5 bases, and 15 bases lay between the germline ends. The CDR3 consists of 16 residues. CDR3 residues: CASSLVGFAQDNEQFF. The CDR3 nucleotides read TGTGCCAGCAGCTTAGTAGGGTTCGCACAGGACAATGAGCAGTTCTTC.